Below are 2 T cell receptor beta chains sequenced from a single sample in a study of blood T cell repertoires in COVID-19. Sequencing used immunoSEQ multiplex PCR; TCRdb keeps in-frame clones, though not all of them. The table lists 130,000 to 150,000 clones, more than 65% of them singletons, with 9.5% to 13% in the top ten. Sequencing input: peripheral blood. The receptors were gathered from a man aged 60 to 69 with active or convalescent COVID-19.

V usage is TRBV2 and J usage is TRBJ2-7; a weak D match, TRBD2 (6 bases). CDR1 SNHLY and CDR2 FYNNEI come from the germline V gene. The CDR3 spans 15 residues. Trimming pared 2 bases from V and 0 bases from J, leaving 11 bases between. CDR3 residues: CASSEFSGHSYEQYV. The DNA for the CDR3 is TGTGCCAGCAGTGAATTTAGCGGCCACTCCTACGAGCAGTACGTC.

Only a few counts were recorded for this clone. This chain connects TRBV29-1 to TRBJ1-1; the D is unclear. V lost 6 bases and J lost 1, with 6 bases in between. Germline V gene data show CDR1 as SQVTM and CDR2 as ANQGSEA. CDR3 length: 11 residues. CDR3 region: CSVVGNTEAFF. In DNA form, the CDR3 reads TGCAGCGTCGTCGGGAACACTGAAGCTTTCTTT.